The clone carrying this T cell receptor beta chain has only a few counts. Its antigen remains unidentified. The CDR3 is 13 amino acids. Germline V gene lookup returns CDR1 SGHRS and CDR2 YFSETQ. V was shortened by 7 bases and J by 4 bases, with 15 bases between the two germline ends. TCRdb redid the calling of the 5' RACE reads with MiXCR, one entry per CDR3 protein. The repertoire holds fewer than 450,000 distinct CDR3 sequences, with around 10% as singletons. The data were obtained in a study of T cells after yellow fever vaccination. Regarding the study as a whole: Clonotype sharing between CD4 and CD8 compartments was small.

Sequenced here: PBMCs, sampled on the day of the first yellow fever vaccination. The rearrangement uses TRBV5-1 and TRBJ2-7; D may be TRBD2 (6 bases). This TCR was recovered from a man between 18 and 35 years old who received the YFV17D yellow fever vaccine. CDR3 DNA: TGCGCCAGCCGACCCGGGGCGGGGTACGAGCAGTACTTC. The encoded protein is CASRPGAGYEQYF.